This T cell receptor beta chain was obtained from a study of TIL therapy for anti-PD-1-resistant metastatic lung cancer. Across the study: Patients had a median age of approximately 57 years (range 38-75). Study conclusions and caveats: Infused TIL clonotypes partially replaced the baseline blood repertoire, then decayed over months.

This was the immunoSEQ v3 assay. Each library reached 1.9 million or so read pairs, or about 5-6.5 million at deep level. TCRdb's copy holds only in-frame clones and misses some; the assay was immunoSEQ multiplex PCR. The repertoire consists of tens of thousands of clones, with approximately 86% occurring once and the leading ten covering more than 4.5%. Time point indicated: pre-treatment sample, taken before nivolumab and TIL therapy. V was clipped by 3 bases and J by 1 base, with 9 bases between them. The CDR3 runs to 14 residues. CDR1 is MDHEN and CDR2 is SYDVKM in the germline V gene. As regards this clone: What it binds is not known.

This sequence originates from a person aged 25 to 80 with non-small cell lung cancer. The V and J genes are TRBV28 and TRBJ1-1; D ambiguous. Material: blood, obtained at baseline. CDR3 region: CASSFRPTNTEAFF. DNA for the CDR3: TGTGCCAGCAGTTTTAGGCCAACGAACACTGAAGCTTTCTTT.